This section outlines one T cell receptor beta chain sequence together with its context. The antigen is undetermined. Unique molecular identifiers were incorporated into the prepared TCRbeta library. TCRdb fed the PCR reads into MiXCR, producing one record per CDR3 protein. The table shows some 100,000 distinct CDR3 sequences, with around 16% occurring only once. The sample originates from a study of T-cell reconstitution after alpha-beta-depleted transplantation in children. Notes on the study in general: One year post-transplant, T-cell counts and diversity were largely derived from T cells produced anew. By about two months after transplant, alpha-beta T cells reportedly arose from several hundred graft clones that had expanded. Recipient T cells and thymic progenitors that survived gave rise to the high TCRbeta diversity observed at day 60 in some patients.

Sequencing was performed on PBMCs, mostly from graft donor cells, taken 180 days after TCRalphabeta/CD19-depleted stem cell transplant. The TCR originated in a male patient aged 2 to 10 who had a stem cell transplant for acute lymphoblastic leukemia, so the T cells may come from the graft donor.

In nucleotides, the CDR3 is TGCAGTGCTAGAACTCCGGGACTCGCTTTCGGAGAGACCCAGTACTTC. It codes for CSARTPGLAFGETQYF. This chain connects TRBV20-1 to TRBJ2-5, with D possibly TRBD2 on 6 matching bases. The germline V and J ends were trimmed by 2 bases and 4 bases, with 20 bases remaining between them. The CDR3 totals 16 residues. The germline gives CDR1 DFQATT, CDR2 SNEGSKA (reference sequence).